Shown below are 11 T cell receptor beta chains from a single sample sequenced in a study of cytomegalovirus exposure and HLA in healthy donors. In the PCR, 60 Vbeta and 13 Jbeta primers were used. Measured with immunoSEQ multiplex PCR; TCRdb has only the in-frame clones, and not every one. Among approximately 190,000 clones listed, around 84% were seen once. The sample consisted of PBMCs. The receptors were sampled from a woman aged 45-59 years in good health and CMV-seropositive.

To note about this clone: A read error may produce the germline difference seen at one junction end. The chain recombines TRBV30 with TRBJ1-3, with D unresolved. Germline CDR1 reads GTSNPN; CDR2 reads SVGIG (reference sequence). The CDR3 contains 16 residues. The CDR3 bases are TGTGCCTGGAGTGGGAGGGCCGGGTACTCTGGAAGCACCATATATTTT. Translation gives CAWSGRAGYSGSTIYF.

The chain recombines TRBV10-3 with TRBJ2-1, with 9 bases identical to TRBD1. The CDR3 runs 13 residues. Germline V gene lookup returns CDR1 ENHRY and CDR2 SYGVKD. The V gene end was trimmed by 6 bases and the J gene end by 10 bases; junction bases not matched to a gene: 7. The CDR3 region is CAIRREQGAEQFF. In DNA form, the CDR3 reads TGTGCCATCAGACGGGAACAGGGGGCCGAGCAGTTCTTC.

This clone was seen only a few times. The chain links TRBV10-3 to TRBJ1-1; possible D gene TRBD1, 5 bases. CDR3 length equals 13 residues. From germline, CDR1 is ENHRY and CDR2 SYGVKD. The V end was cut by 6 bases, the J end by 6 bases, with 14 bases between. DNA of the CDR3: TGTGCCATCAGCCGATCTGACAGTCCTGAAGCTTTCTTT. It codes for CAISRSDSPEAFF.

The rearrangement uses TRBV7-8 and TRBJ1-2; D may be TRBD1 (6 bases). The CDR3 extends over 13 amino acids. V lost 6 bases and J lost 2, with 10 bases in between. The V gene's germline CDR1 is SGHVS and CDR2 FQNEAQ. The CDR3: CASSSGVNYGYTF. DNA of the CDR3: TGTGCCAGCAGTTCAGGGGTAAACTATGGCTACACCTTC. The full variable domain, with the rest looked up from reference TRBV7-8 and TRBJ1-2, is GAGVSQSPRYKVAKRGQDVALRCDPISGHVSLFWYQQALGQGPEFLTYFQNEAQLDKSGLPSDRFFAERPEGSVSTLKIQRTQQEDSAVYLCASSSGVNYGYTFGSGTRLTVV.

The V gene is TRBV6-1, the J gene TRBJ2-1; 7 bases match TRBD2. CDR1 and CDR2 (germline): MNHNS, SASEGT. The length of the CDR3 is 15 residues. V dropped 0 bases and J dropped 8; count of bases not matched to a gene: 7. For the CDR3, the DNA is TGTGCCAGCAGTGAAGCCCAGCGGGGCATGGATGAGCAGTTCTTC. Its translation: CASSEAQRGMDEQFF.

The V and J genes are TRBV4-1 and TRBJ2-1, with 15 bases aligning to TRBD2. This CDR3 is built from 17 residues. V gave up 4 bases and J gave up 7 bases; unmatched junction bases: 8. Germline-derived CDR1 and CDR2 are MGHRA and YSYEKL. The CDR3 spells CASSPRTSGGALNEQFF. The CDR3 nucleotides read TGCGCCAGCAGCCCCCGGACTAGCGGGGGGGCCTTGAATGAGCAGTTCTTC.

The V gene is TRBV28, the J gene TRBJ2-3; 9 nucleotides line up with TRBD1. J lost 8 bases, V lost 5 bases, and 11 bases had no gene match. The CDR3 contains 15 residues. CDR1 and CDR2 (germline): MDHEN, SYDVKM. The CDR3 here is CASSAGQGPLGTQYF. CDR3 DNA sequence: TGTGCCAGCAGTGCTGGACAGGGGCCCCTGGGTACGCAGTATTTT. The complete variable domain, with remaining parts taken from reference TRBV28 and TRBJ2-3, reads DVKVTQSSRYLVKRTGEKVFLECVQDMDHENMFWYRQDPGLGLRLIYFSYDVKMKEKGDIPEGYSVSREKKERFSLILESASTNQTSMYLCASSAGQGPLGTQYFGPGTRLTVL.

This clone was observed a single time. The chain carries TRBV11-2 and TRBJ2-7, with D hard to call. Germline V gives CDR1 SGHAT, CDR2 FQNNGV. V was cut by 1 base and J by 2 bases, with 12 bases left in between. This CDR3 comprises 15 residues. CDR3 in amino acids: CASSLVETSTYEQYF. The CDR3 DNA follows: TGTGCCAGCAGCTTAGTTGAGACATCAACCTACGAGCAGTACTTC.

The CDR3 here is CASSLTTDTDTQYF. DNA for the CDR3: TGCGCCAGCAGCTTGACGACTGACACAGATACGCAGTATTTT. This chain connects TRBV5-1 to TRBJ2-3; D remains ambiguous. This CDR3 is 14 amino acids long. Germline assignment: CDR1 SGHRS and CDR2 YFSETQ. The ends were cut back, 1 base at V and 2 bases at J, with 8 bases in the middle. The full variable domain, completed using reference TRBV5-1 and TRBJ2-3, is KAGVTQTPRYLIKTRGQQVTLSCSPISGHRSVSWYQQTPGQGLQFLFEYFSETQRNKGNFPGRFSGRQFSNSRSEMNVSTLELGDSALYLCASSLTTDTDTQYFGPGTRLTVL.

The J gene is TRBJ1-6, the V gene TRBV5-8; D may be TRBD1 (5 bases). This CDR3 spans 16 amino acids. V lost 0 bases and J lost 7, with 14 bases in between. In germline, CDR1 is SGHTS, CDR2 YDEGEE. The CDR3 DNA reads TGTGCCAGCAGCTTGGGAGTTGCGGGGGTCAATTCACCCCTCCACTTT. This codes for CASSLGVAGVNSPLHF.

The chain joins TRBV5-4 to TRBJ2-2; no reliable D call. Germline CDR1 is SGHNT and CDR2 is YYREEE (reference sequence). Trimming removed 0 bases from V and 1 base from J, with 4 bases in between. The CDR3 runs to 14 residues. CDR3 sequence reads: CASSLGRNTGELFF. In nucleotides, the CDR3 is TGTGCCAGCAGCTTGGGCAGGAACACCGGGGAGCTGTTTTTT.